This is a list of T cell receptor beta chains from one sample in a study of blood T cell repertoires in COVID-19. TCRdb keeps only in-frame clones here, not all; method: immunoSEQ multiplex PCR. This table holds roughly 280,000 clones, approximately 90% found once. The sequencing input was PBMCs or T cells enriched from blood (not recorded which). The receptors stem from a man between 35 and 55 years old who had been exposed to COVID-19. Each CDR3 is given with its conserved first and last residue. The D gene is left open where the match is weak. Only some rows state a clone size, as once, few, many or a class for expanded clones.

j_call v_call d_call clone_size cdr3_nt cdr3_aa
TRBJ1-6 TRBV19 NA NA TGTGCCACAGGGATTAATTCACCCCTCCACTTT CATGINSPLHF
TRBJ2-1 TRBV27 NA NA TGTGCCAGCAGTTTGGGCAGTCGAAATGAGCAGTTCTTC CASSLGSRNEQFF
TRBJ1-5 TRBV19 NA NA TGTGCCAGTAGTATAGAGGGGACAACGAGAAATCAGCCCCAGCATTTT CASSIEGTTRNQPQHF
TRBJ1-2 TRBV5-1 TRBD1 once TGCGCCAGCAGCCTGGGACTACAGGGGATTGAGGGTTATGGCTACACCTTC CASSLGLQGIEGYGYTF
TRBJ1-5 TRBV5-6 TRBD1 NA TGTGCCAGCAGCCAGCAGGGACAGAGAGATCAGCCCCAGCATTTT CASSQQGQRDQPQHF
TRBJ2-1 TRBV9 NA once TGTGCCAGCAGCCCCTCCGAGGGAGAGTACAATGAGCAGTTCTTC CASSPSEGEYNEQFF
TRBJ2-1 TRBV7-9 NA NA TGTGCCAGCAGCCAGGTCGGGGGTTACTACAATGAGCAGTTCTTC CASSQVGGYYNEQFF
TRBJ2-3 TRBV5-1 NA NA TGCGCCAGCAGCTTGCCGGAGGCAGATACGCAGTATTTT CASSLPEADTQYF
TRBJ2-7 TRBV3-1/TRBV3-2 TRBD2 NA TGTGCCAGCAGAAAAATCGAGGGACTAGCGTGGAACGAGCAGTACTTC CASRKIEGLAWNEQYF
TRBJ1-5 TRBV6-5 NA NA TGTGCCAGCAGTCCCGACAGGAATCAGCCCCAGCATTTT CASSPDRNQPQHF
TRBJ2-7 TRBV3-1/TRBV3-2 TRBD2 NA TGTGCCAGCAGCCGAGGGAGCGGGGGGACTACCTACGAGCAGTACTTC CASSRGSGGTTYEQYF
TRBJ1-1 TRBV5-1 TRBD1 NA TGCGCCAGCAGCTTGGGGCAGGGGGGTGTGAACACTGAAGCTTTCTTT CASSLGQGGVNTEAFF
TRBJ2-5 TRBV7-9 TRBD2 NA TGTGCCAGCACCGGGGGGGCAGTCCAAGAGACCCAGTACTTC CASTGGAVQETQYF
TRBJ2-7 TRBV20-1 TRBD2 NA TGCAGTGCTAGTACGGCGGGAGGGCCGTCGAGTGTTTACGAGCAGTACTTC CSASTAGGPSSVYEQYF
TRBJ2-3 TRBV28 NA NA TGTGCCAGCATCCAAGCTAGCACAGATACGCAGTATTTT CASIQASTDTQYF
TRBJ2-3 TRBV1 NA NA TGCACCAGCAGTCCGGGACTTCCCACAGATACGCAGTATTTT CTSSPGLPTDTQYF
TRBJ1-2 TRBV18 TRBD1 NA TGTGCCAGCTCACCCTCGGGACAGGGCCTTTACAACTATGGCTACACCTTC CASSPSGQGLYNYGYTF
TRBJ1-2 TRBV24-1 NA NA TGTGCCACCAGTGATCTCCACTATGGCTACACCTTC CATSDLHYGYTF
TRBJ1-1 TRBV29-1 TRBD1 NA TGCAGCGTTCGGACAGGGGCAAACACTGAAGCTTTCTTT CSVRTGANTEAFF
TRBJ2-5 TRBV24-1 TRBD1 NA TGTGCCACCAGTGATCCAGGACAGGGAAAGCAAGAGACCCAGTACTTC CATSDPGQGKQETQYF
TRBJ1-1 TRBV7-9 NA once TGTGCCAGCAGCTTAGGTTCCTCGGAGGGCACTGAAGCTTTCTTT CASSLGSSEGTEAFF
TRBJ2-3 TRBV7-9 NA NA TGTGCCAGCAGCTTTGGGGCCACAGATACGCAGTATTTT CASSFGATDTQYF
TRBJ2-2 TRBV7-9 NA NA TGTGCCAGCAGCTTAATCGTGACCGGGGAGCTGTTTTTT CASSLIVTGELFF
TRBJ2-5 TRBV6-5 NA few TGTGCCAGCAGTTACTCGGGCAGGGTAGGAGAGACCCAGTACTTC CASSYSGRVGETQYF
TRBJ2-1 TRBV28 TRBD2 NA TGTGCCAGCAGTTTTAGGATCCGGCGGGAGGGCCGAGATGAGCAGTTCTTC CASSFRIRREGRDEQFF
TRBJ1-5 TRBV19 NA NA TGTGCCAGTAGTATGGGGGGTTTGAATCAGCCCCAGCATTTT CASSMGGLNQPQHF
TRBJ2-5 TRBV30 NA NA TGTGCCTGGAGTGTACGGCAGGGGGGTGAGACCCAGTACTTC CAWSVRQGGETQYF
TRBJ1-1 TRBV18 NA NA TGTGCCAGCTCACCAGGGTCTAGCACTGAAGCTTTCTTT CASSPGSSTEAFF
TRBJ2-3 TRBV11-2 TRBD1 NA TGTGCCAGCAGCTTGACAGGGTTTGCGCAGTATTTT CASSLTGFAQYF
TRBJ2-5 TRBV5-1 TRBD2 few TGCGCCAGCAGCTTGGGACTAGCGGGAGTACCGGCGCTAGAGACCCAGTACTTC CASSLGLAGVPALETQYF
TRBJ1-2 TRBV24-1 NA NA TGTGCCACCAGTGTCTCTCGGTTTTATGGCTACACCTTC CATSVSRFYGYTF
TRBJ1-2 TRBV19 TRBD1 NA TGTGCCAGTAGAAAGGGGACAGACGGAGCTAACTATGGCTACACCTTC CASRKGTDGANYGYTF
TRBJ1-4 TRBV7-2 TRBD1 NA TGTGCCAGCAGCCTCTCGGGACAGGGGTGGGAAAAACTGTTTTTT CASSLSGQGWEKLFF
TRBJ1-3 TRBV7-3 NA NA TGTGCCAGCAGCTTAGGGCCCTTAACGGCTGGAAACACCATATATTTT CASSLGPLTAGNTIYF
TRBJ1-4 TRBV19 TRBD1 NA TGTGCCAGTAGTATACGGGACAGCCGATTGGCAGAAAAACTGTTTTTT CASSIRDSRLAEKLFF